The rows below give T cell receptor beta chains drawn from one sample of a study of T-cell memory formation after mild COVID-19. TCRdb called the 5' RACE reads again in MiXCR, with one record for every CDR3 protein. The repertoire holds 530,000 or so distinct CDR3 sequences, around 15% seen once, with roughly 8.2% in the top ten. Material for sequencing was PBMCs or a T cell subset sorted from them (not recorded which). All receptors come from an adult woman who had mild COVID-19 (a few samples of this study predate the infection). Cell type and time point are not known. CDR3s include the opening cysteine and the closing phenylalanine or tryptophan. D genes are given only for firm matches. Clone size is stated in some rows and not others, as once, few, many or a class when expanded.

TGCAGTGCTAGGGGTAGGGGAGAGTACGAGCAGTACTTC CSARGRGEYEQYF - TRBJ2-7 TRBV20-1 13 -
TGTGCCGGCGCTCCGGGTCCCGGGGAAGAGACCCAGTACTTC CAGAPGPGEETQYF - TRBJ2-5 TRBV7-2 14 few
TGTGCCAGCTCACGCGGCAGGCCCCAAGAGACCCAGTACTTC CASSRGRPQETQYF - TRBJ2-5 TRBV18 14 -
TGCAGTGCTCGGGGGGGCCTAGACACTGAAGCTTTCTTT CSARGGLDTEAFF - TRBJ1-1 TRBV20-1 13 -
TGCGCCAGCAGCCAGACGGGACTCAGCACAGATACGCAGTATTTT CASSQTGLSTDTQYF - TRBJ2-3 TRBV4-1 15 -
TGTGCCAGCAGTTTGTACAGGGGGCTCGACTCCTCCTACGAGCAGTACTTC CASSLYRGLDSSYEQYF TRBD1 TRBJ2-7 TRBV12-3/TRBV12-4 17 few
TGTGCCAGCAGAGAAAGACTGAGCAGCAATCAGCCCCAGCATTTT CASRERLSSNQPQHF - TRBJ1-5 TRBV2 15 few
TGTGCCAGCAGCTTGGGACTAGCGGGAGGAGATACGCAGTATTTT CASSLGLAGGDTQYF TRBD2 TRBJ2-3 TRBV7-2 15 many
TGTGCCAGTAGTTACACAGGTATCGCCCAGCATTTT CASSYTGIAQHF - TRBJ1-5 TRBV19 12 few
TGTGCCAGCAGTGCAGCTCAAGAGACCCAGTACTTC CASSAAQETQYF - TRBJ2-5 TRBV28 12 -
TGTGCCAGCAACTCACAGGGTCAGCCCCAGCATTTT CASNSQGQPQHF - TRBJ1-5 TRBV7-9 12 -
TGTGCCAGCAGGTTGACAGGGGGTAATCGAGAGACCCAGTACTTC CASRLTGGNRETQYF TRBD1 TRBJ2-5 TRBV2 15 -
TGTGCCAGCAGGCGGGGTGCCAGCACAGATACGCAGTATTTT CASRRGASTDTQYF - TRBJ2-3 TRBV12-3/TRBV12-4 14 many
TGTGCCACCAGTGACTGGATAGCGGGAGCATCAGATACGCAGTATTTT CATSDWIAGASDTQYF TRBD2 TRBJ2-3 TRBV24-1 16 few
TGTGCCAGCAGCTTATGGGGGCTGAGTACGAACACCGGGGAGCTGTTTTTT CASSLWGLSTNTGELFF - TRBJ2-2 TRBV7-3 17 few
TGTGCCAGCAGGGCGGGGACAGGGTTTAATGAGCAGTTCTTC CASRAGTGFNEQFF TRBD1 TRBJ2-1 TRBV12-3/TRBV12-4 14 -
TGCAGCGCCGCGGGGGCCCGGATAGGTACTGAAGCTTTCTTT CSAAGARIGTEAFF - TRBJ1-1 TRBV29-1 14 few
TGTGCCAGCAGTTACGGGCGCGGGAATCAGCCCCAGCATTTT CASSYGRGNQPQHF - TRBJ1-5 TRBV6-2/TRBV6-3 14 -
TGTGCCACTAAGGGGTTGACTGCGAACACCGGGGAGCTGTTTTTT CATKGLTANTGELFF - TRBJ2-2 TRBV11-2 15 few
TGTGCCAGCAGCCCTACAGAGGTCAATCAGCCCCAGCATTTT CASSPTEVNQPQHF - TRBJ1-5 TRBV7-6 14 -
TGTGCCAGCAGTGTTCCCCGACAGGGTAAAACTGAAGCTTTCTTT CASSVPRQGKTEAFF TRBD1 TRBJ1-1 TRBV25-1 15 few
TGTGCCACCAGCGCCCCGGGGAAGGGCGCAGATACGCAGTATTTT CATSAPGKGADTQYF - TRBJ2-3 TRBV15 15 -
TGCGCCAGCAGCTGGGACAGACAGAATCAGCCCCAGCATTTT CASSWDRQNQPQHF TRBD1 TRBJ1-5 TRBV5-1 14 many
TGTGCCAGCTCCCAGGGGACGGTCTACGAGCAGTACTTC CASSQGTVYEQYF - TRBJ2-7 TRBV18 13 -